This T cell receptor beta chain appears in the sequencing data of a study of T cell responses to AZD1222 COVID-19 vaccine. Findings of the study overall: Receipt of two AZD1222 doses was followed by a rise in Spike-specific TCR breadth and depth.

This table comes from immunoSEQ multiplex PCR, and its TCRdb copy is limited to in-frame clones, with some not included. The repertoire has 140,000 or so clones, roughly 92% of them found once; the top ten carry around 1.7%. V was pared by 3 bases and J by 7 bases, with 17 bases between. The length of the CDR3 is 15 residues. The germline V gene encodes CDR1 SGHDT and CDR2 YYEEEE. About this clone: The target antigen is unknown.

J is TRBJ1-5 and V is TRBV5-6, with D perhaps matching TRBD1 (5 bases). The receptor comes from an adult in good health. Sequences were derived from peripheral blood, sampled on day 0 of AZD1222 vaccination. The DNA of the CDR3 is TGTGCCAGCAGCTGGGGCGGCAGCCTCCGGCAGCCCCAGCATTTT. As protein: CASSWGGSLRQPQHF.